This T cell receptor beta chain was profiled in a study of blood T cell repertoires in COVID-19. On the study more broadly: Sample material is recorded as cDNA or gDNA derived from T cells, B-cell-depleted T cells, or PBMCs.

This clone came up a few times. The CDR3 consists of 15 residues. Trimming stripped 6 bases from V and 3 bases from J, with 15 bases between. CDR1 is MNHEY and CDR2 is SVGAGI in the germline V gene. Source study methods: Reference gene primer amplification gave estimated nucleated cell counts. Repertoires were generated with immunoSEQ multiplex PCR, while TCRdb's copy carries only in-frame clones and drops some. V, J and clone size were drawn from that table, and D and trimming were deduced from the DNA. The sample consists of approximately 89,000 clones, about 80% of them appearing once. This receptor was obtained from a man between 65 and 79 years old with acute or convalescent COVID-19. Sequenced: peripheral blood. The chain has TRBV6-5 and TRBJ1-5; possible D gene TRBD1, 6 bases. The CDR3 region is CASSRTGQPNQPQHF. CDR3 nucleotides: TGTGCCAGCAGCAGAACTGGACAGCCCAATCAGCCCCAGCATTTT.